This is a list of T cell receptor beta chains from one sample in a study of cytomegalovirus exposure and HLA in healthy donors. The repertoire was sequenced with immunoSEQ multiplex PCR; TCRdb's copy has only in-frame clones and lacks some. The sample lists more than 95,000 clones; approximately 78% were seen once. Sequencing was done on a sample of PBMCs. The receptors shown here come from a woman aged 40 to 50 in good health and CMV-seronegative. CDR3s include the opening cysteine and the closing phenylalanine or tryptophan. Each record gives: CDR3 length, J gene, D gene, V gene, clone size, CDR3 DNA, CDR3 protein. D genes are given only for firm matches. Only part of the rows carry a size: once, few, many, or a class if the clone is expanded.

13,TRBJ1-1,-,TRBV15,-,TGTGCCACCAGCAGGCTAATGGGCAATGAAGCTTTCTTT,CATSRLMGNEAFF
15,TRBJ1-2,-,TRBV25-1,-,TGTGCCAGCAGTGAATGGGCCGGCCGGGAGGGAGGCTACACCTTC,CASSEWAGREGGYTF
12,TRBJ2-7,TRBD2,TRBV27,-,TGTGCCACCTGGACTAGCGGCTACGAGCAGTACTTC,CATWTSGYEQYF
15,TRBJ1-1,-,TRBV6-6,-,TGTGCCAGCAGCTCCTGGGTGAGGGCAGGCACTGAAGCTTTCTTT,CASSSWVRAGTEAFF
14,TRBJ2-7,-,TRBV27,-,TGTGCCAGCAGTCGAACCGACAGTACCTACGAGCAGTACTTC,CASSRTDSTYEQYF
17,TRBJ2-7,TRBD1,TRBV7-9,-,TGTGCCAGCAGCCTATTACCGGGACAGGCCAGAGCCTACGAGCAGTACTTC,CASSLLPGQARAYEQYF
15,TRBJ1-1,-,TRBV9,-,TGTGCCAGCAGCGTAGCTACAGGGATGAACACTGAAGCTTTCTTT,CASSVATGMNTEAFF
14,TRBJ1-4,-,TRBV5-1,-,TGCGCCAGCAGTTTTCAGGGATCTAATGAAAAACTGTTTTTT,CASSFQGSNEKLFF
14,TRBJ2-1,-,TRBV2,-,TGTGCCAGCCTAGGCGGTAGCTCCTACAATGAGCAGTTCTTC,CASLGGSSYNEQFF
16,TRBJ1-4,-,TRBV5-4,-,TGTGCCAGCAGCCGGGGCGGGAAACAGTCCCATGAAAAACTGTTTTTT,CASSRGGKQSHEKLFF
18,TRBJ2-1,-,TRBV2,-,TGTGCCAGCAGTCCGATTTCAAGGGAGCTCCCTTTTGGCGATGAGCAGTTCTTC,CASSPISRELPFGDEQFF
14,TRBJ1-2,TRBD1,TRBV28,-,TGTGCCAGCAAGCGACAGGGGGCTATCTATGGCTACACCTTC,CASKRQGAIYGYTF
13,TRBJ2-5,-,TRBV29-1,-,TGCAGCGTTCTATCGACAGGACAAGAGACCCAGTACTTC,CSVLSTGQETQYF
16,TRBJ2-1,-,TRBV27,-,TGTGCCAGCAGTCTTACCTCCGAGCCCCCTTACAATGAGCAGTTCTTC,CASSLTSEPPYNEQFF
18,TRBJ1-2,-,TRBV2,once,TGTGCCAGCAGGGACCGCCCCGGACAGCGGTTGGGGTATTTGGGCTACACCTTC,CASRDRPGQRLGYLGYTF
16,TRBJ2-1,-,TRBV7-6,-,TGTGCCAGCAGCTCGAGTGGACTGAGCGCCTACAATGAGCAGTTCTTC,CASSSSGLSAYNEQFF
16,TRBJ1-5,-,TRBV28,-,TGTGCCAGCAGTTCCACGAGAGGTGGCTGGGATCAGCCCCAGCATTTT,CASSSTRGGWDQPQHF
18,TRBJ1-6,TRBD1,TRBV4-2,-,TGTGCCAGCAGCCAAGAGGTACAGGGGGACATACCTAATTCACCCCTCCACTTT,CASSQEVQGDIPNSPLHF
16,TRBJ2-7,-,TRBV10-2,-,TGCGCCAGCAGTGAGATGACAGCGATTATTTCCTACGAGCAGTACTTC,CASSEMTAIISYEQYF
16,TRBJ2-1,-,TRBV7-9,once,TGTGCCAGCAGCCAACCGGGGACTCGCTTTCACAATGAGCAGTTCTTC,CASSQPGTRFHNEQFF
17,TRBJ2-3,TRBD2,TRBV4-3,-,TGCGCCAGCAGCCAAGATTATAGAGCGGGAATCACAGATACGCAGTATTTT,CASSQDYRAGITDTQYF
13,TRBJ1-5,-,TRBV7-2,-,TGTGCCAGCAGCTCGGACAGTTATCAGCCCCAGCATTTT,CASSSDSYQPQHF
12,TRBJ2-1,-,TRBV11-3,-,TGTGCCAGCAGCTTAGATGGAGGAGAGCAGTTCTTC,CASSLDGGEQFF
15,TRBJ1-4,-,TRBV5-1,-,TGCGCCAGCAGCTTTAGTTCGGGGGCTAATGAAAAACTGTTTTTT,CASSFSSGANEKLFF
17,TRBJ2-2,TRBD2,TRBV5-6,-,TGTGCCAGCAGCCCCGATCTAGCGGGAGCTTTCACCGGGGAGCTGTTTTTT,CASSPDLAGAFTGELFF
13,TRBJ1-2,-,TRBV4-3,-,TGCGCCAGCAGCCAAGAATCGGGCTATGGCTACACCTTC,CASSQESGYGYTF
13,TRBJ2-3,-,TRBV6-5,-,TGTGCCAGCGGCCGACAGGGCACAGATACGCAGTATTTT,CASGRQGTDTQYF
13,TRBJ2-1,-,TRBV27,-,TGTGCCAGCAGTACGCTGGGACTCAATGAGCAGTTCTTC,CASSTLGLNEQFF
11,TRBJ1-2,-,TRBV7-9,-,TGTTCCAGCAGCGGGAGCTCAGGCTACACCTTC,CSSSGSSGYTF
15,TRBJ2-7,TRBD1,TRBV27,-,TGTGCCAGCCTCCATGGGACAGGGATGATTGGCGAGCAGTACTTC,CASLHGTGMIGEQYF
16,TRBJ2-7,TRBD2,TRBV4-3,medium-sized,TGCGCCAGCAGCCGTACCGGGACTAGCGGGATCTACGAGCAGTACTTC,CASSRTGTSGIYEQYF
15,TRBJ2-3,TRBD2,TRBV5-1,few,TGCGCCAGCAGGGCTAGCGGGATGAGCACAGATACGCAGTATTTT,CASRASGMSTDTQYF
17,TRBJ1-1,TRBD1,TRBV19,-,TGTGCCAGTAGTATTAGGAGAGGGACAGGGGCCAACACTGAAGCTTTCTTT,CASSIRRGTGANTEAFF
14,TRBJ2-7,TRBD1,TRBV11-2,-,TGTGCCAGCAGCCCTTGGGACAGGGGATTCGAGCAGTACTTC,CASSPWDRGFEQYF
15,TRBJ2-2,TRBD1,TRBV28,-,TGTGCCAGCACCCCGGGACAGGGATGGACCGGGGAGCTGTTTTTT,CASTPGQGWTGELFF
14,TRBJ2-5,TRBD1,TRBV6-1,-,TGTGCCAGCACCCACGTGGACAGGGCCAGAGGGGAGTACTTC,CASTHVDRARGEYF
11,TRBJ1-1,-,TRBV7-6,once,TGTGCCAGCAGCACAGGGATTGAAGCTTTCTTT,CASSTGIEAFF
14,TRBJ2-1,TRBD1,TRBV13,-,TGTGCCAGCAGCTACAGGGGGCTATACAATGAGCAGTTCTTC,CASSYRGLYNEQFF
16,TRBJ1-4,TRBD1,TRBV5-1,-,TGCGCCAGCAGTGAGGGGGCCCTTGCAACTAATGAAAAACTGTTTTTT,CASSEGALATNEKLFF
14,TRBJ1-2,-,TRBV28,-,TGTGCCAGCAGTTTAACTACAGGAAACTATGGCTACACCTTC,CASSLTTGNYGYTF
19,TRBJ2-3,TRBD2,TRBV7-9,-,TGTGCCAGCAGCTATCCGGGACTAGCGGGAGGGAGGGGCACAGATACGCAGTATTTT,CASSYPGLAGGRGTDTQYF
14,TRBJ1-4,-,TRBV27,-,TGTGCCAGCAGTTCATGGGGGCAAGGTGAAAAACTGTTTTTT,CASSSWGQGEKLFF
14,TRBJ1-2,TRBD1,TRBV18,-,TGTGCCAGCTCACCACGGGACAGAATGTATGGCTACACCTTC,CASSPRDRMYGYTF
13,TRBJ1-6,-,TRBV5-1,-,TGCGCCAGCAGCTTGGGGGGGGACTCACCCCTCCACTTT,CASSLGGDSPLHF
18,TRBJ2-3,TRBD2,TRBV28,-,TGTGCCAGCAGTTCGAAAAAAGAAGCGGGAGGGCCCGGAGATACGCAGTATTTT,CASSSKKEAGGPGDTQYF
14,TRBJ1-2,-,TRBV7-2,-,TGTGCCAGCAGCTCCCTACAGGGACCCTATGGCTACACCTTC,CASSSLQGPYGYTF
18,TRBJ2-4,-,TRBV11-2,-,TGTGCCAGCAGCTTATCATCGGTGGGTTGGAGCCCGGGGAACATTCAGTACTTC,CASSLSSVGWSPGNIQYF
12,TRBJ1-2,-,TRBV7-9,-,TGTTCCAGCAGCTTTCCCATCTATGGCTACACCTTC,CSSSFPIYGYTF
18,TRBJ2-7,TRBD1,TRBV7-2,-,TGTGCCAGCAGCTTTTCGGCAGGGGGCCTACGATCCTCCTACGAGCAGTACTTC,CASSFSAGGLRSSYEQYF
15,TRBJ1-1,-,TRBV5-6,many,TGTGCCAGCAGCTTGGTCCAGGGTTCCTACACTGAAGCTTTCTTT,CASSLVQGSYTEAFF
15,TRBJ1-6,TRBD1,TRBV9,-,TGTGCCAGCAGCGAGACAGGGGTGCTTAATTCACCCCTCCACTTT,CASSETGVLNSPLHF